This TCR beta chain was identified during a study of CD8 T cells in ankylosing spondylitis. Making use of molecular barcodes, quantitative 5'-RACE generated TCR beta libraries. TCRdb passed the 5' RACE reads through MiXCR, listing each CDR3 protein once. The sample lists about 500,000 distinct CDR3 sequences; less than 6% were seen once. Study-level results: About eight highly homologous variants made up a TCR beta motif that seemed to typify ankylosing spondylitis blood. There were earlier reports of some motif variants in reactive arthritis synovial fluid and blood. Disease-linked clones reportedly showed significant enrichment in matched ankylosing spondylitis synovial fluid.

This clonotype was counted between two and nine times. Its antigen is currently unknown. V shed 0 bases and J shed 2 bases, with 14 bases lying between them. This CDR3 spans 16 amino acids. The germline V gene has CDR1 SGDLS and CDR2 YYNGEE. The clonotype comes from a male donor with ankylosing spondylitis. The chain carries TRBV9 and TRBJ1-2; possibly TRBD1 for D (6 bases). The sequenced sample consisted of blood, either unsorted or a sorted T cell fraction (not recorded which). CDR3 sequence: CASSVATGKKNYGYTF. CDR3 bases: TGTGCCAGCAGCGTAGCTACAGGGAAGAAAAACTATGGCTACACCTTC.